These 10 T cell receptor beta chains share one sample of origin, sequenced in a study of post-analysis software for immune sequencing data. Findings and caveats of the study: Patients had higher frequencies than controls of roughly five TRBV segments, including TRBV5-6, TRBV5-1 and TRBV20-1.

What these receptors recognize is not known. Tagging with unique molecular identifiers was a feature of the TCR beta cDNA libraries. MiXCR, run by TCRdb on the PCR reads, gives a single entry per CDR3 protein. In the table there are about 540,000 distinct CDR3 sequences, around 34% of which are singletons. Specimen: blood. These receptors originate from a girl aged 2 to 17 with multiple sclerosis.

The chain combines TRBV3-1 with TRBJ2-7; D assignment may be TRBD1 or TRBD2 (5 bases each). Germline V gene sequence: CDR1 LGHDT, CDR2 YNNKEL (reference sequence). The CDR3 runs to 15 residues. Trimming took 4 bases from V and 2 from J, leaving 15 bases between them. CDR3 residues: CASSRPGPGTYEQYF. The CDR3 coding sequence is TGTGCCAGCAGCCGACCGGGACCCGGGACCTACGAGCAGTACTTC.

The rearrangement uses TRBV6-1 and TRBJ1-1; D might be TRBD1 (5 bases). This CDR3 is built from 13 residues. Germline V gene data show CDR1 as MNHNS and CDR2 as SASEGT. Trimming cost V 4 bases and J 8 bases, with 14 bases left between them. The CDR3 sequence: CASSALAQGEAFF. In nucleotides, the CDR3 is TGTGCCAGCAGTGCCCTTGCGCAGGGCGAAGCTTTCTTT.

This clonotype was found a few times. The CDR3 bases are TGTGCCACCAGCAGCCCCGGGACATACCGAGCCTACGAGCAGTACTTC. Protein: CATSSPGTYRAYEQYF. The gene calls are TRBV15 and TRBJ2-7; maybe TRBD1 (6 bases). There are 16 residues in the CDR3. The germline V gene has CDR1 LNHNV and CDR2 YYDKDF (reference sequence). Trimming cost V 3 bases and J 2 bases, with 17 bases left between them.

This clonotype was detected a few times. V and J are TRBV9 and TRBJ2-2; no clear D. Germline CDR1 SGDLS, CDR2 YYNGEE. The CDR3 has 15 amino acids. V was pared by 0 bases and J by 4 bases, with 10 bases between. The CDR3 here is CASSVDLTPTGELFF. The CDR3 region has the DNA TGTGCCAGCAGCGTAGATCTCACCCCCACCGGGGAGCTGTTTTTT.

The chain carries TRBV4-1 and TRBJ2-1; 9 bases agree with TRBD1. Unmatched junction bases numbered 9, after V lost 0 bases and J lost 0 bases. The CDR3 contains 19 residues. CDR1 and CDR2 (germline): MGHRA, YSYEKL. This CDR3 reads CASSQDGTGPTSSYNEQFF. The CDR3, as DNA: TGCGCCAGCAGCCAAGACGGGACAGGGCCTACGAGCTCCTACAATGAGCAGTTCTTC.

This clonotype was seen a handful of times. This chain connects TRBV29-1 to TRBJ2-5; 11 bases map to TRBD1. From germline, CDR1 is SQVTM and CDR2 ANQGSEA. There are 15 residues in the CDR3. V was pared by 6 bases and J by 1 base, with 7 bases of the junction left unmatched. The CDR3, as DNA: TGCAGCGTCGGTGGGGGACAGGGGGTCCAAGAGACCCAGTACTTC. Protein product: CSVGGGQGVQETQYF.

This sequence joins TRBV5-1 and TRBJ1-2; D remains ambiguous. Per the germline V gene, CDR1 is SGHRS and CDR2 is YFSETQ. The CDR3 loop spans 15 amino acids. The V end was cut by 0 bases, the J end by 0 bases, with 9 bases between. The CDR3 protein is CASSLAFGANYGYTF. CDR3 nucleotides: TGCGCCAGCAGCTTGGCCTTCGGGGCTAACTATGGCTACACCTTC.

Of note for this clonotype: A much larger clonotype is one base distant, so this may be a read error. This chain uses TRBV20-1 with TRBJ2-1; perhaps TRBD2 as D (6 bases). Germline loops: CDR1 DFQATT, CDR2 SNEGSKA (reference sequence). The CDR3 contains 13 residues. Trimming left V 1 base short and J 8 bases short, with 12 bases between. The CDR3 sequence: CSARGPTRDEQFF. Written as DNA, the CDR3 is TGCAGTGCTAGAGGTCCGACTAGGGATGAGCAGTTCTTC.

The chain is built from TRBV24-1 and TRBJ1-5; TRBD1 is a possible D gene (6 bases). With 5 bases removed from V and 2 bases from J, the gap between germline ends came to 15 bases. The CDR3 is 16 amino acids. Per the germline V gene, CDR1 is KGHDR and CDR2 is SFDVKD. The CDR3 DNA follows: TGTGCCACCAGTGCTACGGGGGGGCGAGGCAATCAGCCCCAGCATTTT. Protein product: CATSATGGRGNQPQHF.

DNA of the CDR3: TGCGCCAGCAGCTTGTCCGGGACAGTCCGAGCGAACTATGGCTACACCTTC. It yields the protein CASSLSGTVRANYGYTF. The rearrangement links TRBV5-1 to TRBJ1-2, with 7 bases fitting TRBD1. The CDR3 has 17 residues. Germline assignment: CDR1 SGHRS and CDR2 YFSETQ. After removal of 1 base from V and 2 bases from J, the junction contained 11 bases not matched to a gene.